This T cell receptor beta chain was obtained from a study of T-cell reconstitution after alpha-beta-depleted transplantation in children. Study results and limitations: Recipient T cells and thymic progenitors that survived gave rise to the high TCRbeta diversity observed at day 60 in some patients. There were reportedly several hundred expanded graft clones from which alpha-beta T cells came about two months after transplant. T cells produced anew were the main source of T-cell counts and diversity one year after transplant.

With 5 bases removed from V and 4 bases from J, the gap between germline ends came to 7 bases. Per the germline V gene, CDR1 is SGHTA and CDR2 is FQGNSA. The CDR3 totals 12 residues. Only a few counts were recorded for this clonotype. Its antigen remains unidentified. As it was prepared, the TCRbeta library received unique molecular identifiers. TCRdb passed the PCR reads through MiXCR, listing each CDR3 protein once. This repertoire shows approximately 230,000 distinct CDR3 sequences, more than 20% found once; its top ten account for about 5%. This TCR was sampled from a female patient between 2 and 10 years old who had a stem cell transplant for congenital amegakaryocytic thrombocytopenia, so the T cells may come from the graft donor. Sequencing used PBMCs, mostly from graft donor cells, obtained 360 days after TCRalphabeta/CD19-depleted stem cell transplant. The chain links TRBV7-2 to TRBJ2-3; D gene uncertain. In DNA, the CDR3 is TGTGCCAGCAGCATACAGTCAGATACGCAGTATTTT. It specifies CASSIQSDTQYF.